These 14 T cell receptor beta chains were sequenced from one sample in a study of shared clonotypes between healthy human individuals. TCRdb's copy holds only in-frame clones and misses some; the assay was immunoSEQ multiplex PCR. Of under 650,000 clones listed, 90% to 97% are singletons. The specimen was naive CD4+ T cells sorted from blood. As to subset: CD45RA+ positively selected. Receptors originate from a woman in her 30s in good health.

This chain joins TRBV6-5 and TRBJ1-5, with TRBD1 matching over 11 bases. Germline V gene sequence: CDR1 MNHEY, CDR2 SVGAGI. The CDR3 is made up of 13 amino acids. V trimming: 10 bases; J trimming: 4 bases; junction bases outside the gene matches: 3. The CDR3 is CATRDRGNQPQHF. CDR3 DNA: TGTGCCACCAGGGACAGGGGGAATCAGCCCCAGCATTTT.

This chain uses TRBV7-9 with TRBJ2-7; D is unclear. V lost 5 bases and J lost 1, with 12 bases in between. Germline CDR1 and CDR2: SEHNR and FQNEAQ (reference sequence). There are 14 residues in the CDR3. This chain's CDR3 is CASSREAQSYEQYF. The CDR3 bases are TGTGCCAGCAGCCGTGAAGCACAGTCCTACGAGCAGTACTTC.

This clone occurred once. This chain links TRBV5-1 with TRBJ2-3; D is undetermined. The CDR3 covers 13 residues. CDR1 is SGHRS and CDR2 is YFSETQ in the germline V gene. Trimming left V 0 bases short and J 2 bases short, with 4 bases between. CDR3 nucleotides: TGCGCCAGCAGCTTGGACCCCACAGATACGCAGTATTTT. Translated, it gives CASSLDPTDTQYF.

This clone has just one count. This sequence joins TRBV11-2 and TRBJ2-6; TRBD2 aligns across 9 bases. This CDR3 comprises 18 residues. The germline V gene has CDR1 SGHAT and CDR2 FQNNGV. With V trimmed by 2 bases and J by 0 bases, 5 bases remained unmatched. CDR3 sequence: CASSLSGRTRSGANVLTF. CDR3 coding DNA: TGTGCCAGCAGCTTAAGCGGGAGGACCCGCTCTGGGGCCAACGTCCTGACTTTC.

This chain connects TRBV30 to TRBJ2-3; D gene unclear. Trimming stripped 5 bases from V and 6 bases from J, with 9 bases between. The CDR3 contains 11 residues. Germline values: CDR1 GTSNPN, CDR2 SVGIG (reference sequence). CDR3 residues: CAWGPRDTQYF. For the CDR3, the DNA is TGTGCCTGGGGCCCAAGGGATACGCAGTATTTT.

The gene calls are TRBV20-1 and TRBJ2-3, with no clear D. This CDR3 has 11 amino acids. Germline lookup yields CDR1 DFQATT and CDR2 SNEGSKA (reference sequence). Trimming removed 6 bases at V and 5 bases at J, with 9 bases between. The CDR3 sequence: CSAQTGDTQYF. Here the CDR3 DNA reads TGCAGTGCACAGACTGGAGATACGCAGTATTTT.

The rearrangement uses TRBV27 and TRBJ1-2; 7 bases line up with TRBD1. V lost 6 bases to trimming and J lost 7 bases; unmatched junction nucleotides: 5. CDR1 is MNHEY, CDR2 SMNVEV, per germline (reference sequence). This CDR3 has 12 amino acids. In DNA, the CDR3 is TGTGCCAGCAGGCGAAACAGGGGTGGCTACACCTTC. Translating it yields CASRRNRGGYTF.

The V gene is TRBV7-2, the J gene TRBJ1-1; no clear D gene. Germline CDR1 reads SGHTA; CDR2 reads FQGNSA. The ends were cut back, 4 bases at V and 3 bases at J, with 12 bases in the middle. The CDR3 has 14 amino acids. CDR3 in DNA: TGTGCCAGCAGCTCGGCCCGGGAGTACACTGAAGCTTTCTTT. Translating gives CASSSAREYTEAFF.

This chain links TRBV28 with TRBJ1-3, with D possibly matching TRBD1 (5 bases). The CDR3 runs 15 residues. Per the germline V gene, CDR1 is MDHEN and CDR2 is SYDVKM. With 6 bases removed from V and 6 bases from J, the gap between germline ends came to 18 bases. The CDR3, as DNA: TGTGCCAGCAGACGGGGCCGGCAGTCTACAAACACCATATATTTT. Translation: CASRRGRQSTNTIYF.

This chain joins TRBV7-9 and TRBJ2-3; D gene ambiguous. Between the trimmed V and J ends, which lost 5 bases and 5 bases, there was a span of 8 bases. Germline loops: CDR1 SEHNR, CDR2 FQNEAQ (reference sequence). The CDR3 spans 12 residues. CDR3 in DNA: TGTGCCAGCAGCGCCCCGGGAGATACGCAGTATTTT. It is translated as CASSAPGDTQYF.

This clone was seen once. The J gene is TRBJ2-3, the V gene TRBV5-1, with D possibly being TRBD1 or TRBD2 (5 bases each). The V gene lost 0 bases and the J gene lost 2 bases, with 13 bases spanning the gap. Per the germline V gene, CDR1 is SGHRS and CDR2 is YFSETQ. The CDR3 contains 16 residues. CDR3: CASSLGYGTATDTQYF. The CDR3 DNA reads as TGCGCCAGCAGCTTGGGATACGGGACCGCCACAGATACGCAGTATTTT.

The V and J genes are TRBV5-1 and TRBJ2-3; TRBD2 might be the D (6 bases). The CDR3 spans 16 residues. V lost 0 bases and J 0 bases, leaving 11 bases between the germline ends. Germline CDR1 SGHRS, CDR2 YFSETQ. The CDR3 spells CASSLAVSGSTDTQYF. In nucleotides, the CDR3 is TGCGCCAGCAGCTTGGCCGTTAGCGGTAGCACAGATACGCAGTATTTT.

The CDR3 DNA is TGCGCCAGTAAACCTGGGCTAGATATCCACGAGCAGTACTTC. Protein product: CASKPGLDIHEQYF. The chain links TRBV5-1 to TRBJ2-7; D unresolved. This CDR3 contains 14 residues. Germline-derived CDR1 and CDR2 are SGHRS and YFSETQ. Trimming took off 8 bases at V and 5 bases at J, with 20 bases between the two ends.

This chain joins TRBV2 and TRBJ2-1, with TRBD2 as a possible D gene (6 bases). V lost 6 bases, J lost 4 bases, and 10 bases lay in between. The germline V gene encodes CDR1 SNHLY and CDR2 FYNNEI. The CDR3 sequence is 13 residues long. The CDR3 here is CASREGLYNEQFF. CDR3 bases: TGTGCCAGCAGGGAGGGACTGTACAATGAGCAGTTCTTC.